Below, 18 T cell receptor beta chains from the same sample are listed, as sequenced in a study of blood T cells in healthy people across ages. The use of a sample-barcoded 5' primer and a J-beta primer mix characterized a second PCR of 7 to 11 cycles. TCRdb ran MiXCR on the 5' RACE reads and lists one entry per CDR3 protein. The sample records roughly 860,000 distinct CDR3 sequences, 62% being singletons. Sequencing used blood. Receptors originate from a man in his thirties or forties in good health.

The DNA of the CDR3 is TGCGCCAGCAGCCAAGCTTTAGGAAGAGTTAACACAGATACGCAGTATTTT. It codes for CASSQALGRVNTDTQYF. The chain employs TRBV4-1 and TRBJ2-3; D unresolved. The CDR3 runs to 17 residues. Germline CDR1 and CDR2: MGHRA and YSYEKL. V lost 1 base to trimming and J lost 2 bases, with 16 bases between them.

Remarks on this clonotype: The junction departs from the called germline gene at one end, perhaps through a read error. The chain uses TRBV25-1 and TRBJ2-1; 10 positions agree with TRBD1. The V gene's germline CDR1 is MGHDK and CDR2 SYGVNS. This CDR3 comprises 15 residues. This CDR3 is CPSSENLGTGDEQFF. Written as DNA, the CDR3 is TGTCCCAGCAGTGAAAATCTGGGGACAGGGGATGAGCAGTTCTTC. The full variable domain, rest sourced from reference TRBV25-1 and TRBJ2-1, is EADIYQTPRYLVIGTGKKITLECSQTMGHDKMYWYQQDPGMELHLIHYSYGVNSTEKGDLSSESTVSRIRTEHFPLTLESARPSHTSQYLCPSSENLGTGDEQFFGPGTRLTVL.

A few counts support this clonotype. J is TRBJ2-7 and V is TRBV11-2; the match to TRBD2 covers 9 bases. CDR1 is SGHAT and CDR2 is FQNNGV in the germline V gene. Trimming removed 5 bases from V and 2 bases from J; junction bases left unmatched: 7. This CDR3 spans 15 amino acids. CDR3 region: CASSPRSGSPYEQYF. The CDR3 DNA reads TGTGCCAGCAGCCCCCGTAGCGGGAGCCCCTACGAGCAGTACTTC.

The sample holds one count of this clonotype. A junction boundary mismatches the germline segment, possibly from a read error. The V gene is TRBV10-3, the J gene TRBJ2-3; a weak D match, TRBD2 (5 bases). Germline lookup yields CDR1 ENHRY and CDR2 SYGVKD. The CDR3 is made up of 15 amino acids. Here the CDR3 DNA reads TGTGCCACCAGTGTCGGGGTGGATAGCGCAGATACGCAGTATTTT. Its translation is CATSVGVDSADTQYF.

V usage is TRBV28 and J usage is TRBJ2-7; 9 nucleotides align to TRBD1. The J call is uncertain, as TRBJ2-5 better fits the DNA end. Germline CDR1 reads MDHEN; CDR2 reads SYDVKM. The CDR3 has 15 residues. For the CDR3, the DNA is TGTGCCAGCAGTCCGGCACAGGGGGCGGGAGAGACCCAGTACTTC. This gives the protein CASSPAQGAGETQYF.

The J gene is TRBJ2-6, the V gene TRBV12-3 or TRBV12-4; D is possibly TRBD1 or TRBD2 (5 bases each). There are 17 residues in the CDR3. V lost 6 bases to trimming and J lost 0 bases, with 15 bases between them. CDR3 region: CASRPRGQGSGANVLTF. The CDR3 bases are TGTGCCAGCAGACCTCGGGGCCAAGGCTCTGGGGCCAACGTCCTGACTTTC.

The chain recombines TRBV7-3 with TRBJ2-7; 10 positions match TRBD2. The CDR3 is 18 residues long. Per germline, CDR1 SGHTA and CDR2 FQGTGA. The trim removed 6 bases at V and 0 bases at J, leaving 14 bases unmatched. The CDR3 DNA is TGTGCCAGCAGACGCAGGGTGCTAGCGGGGGTGAACTCCTACGAGCAGTACTTC. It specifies CASRRRVLAGVNSYEQYF.

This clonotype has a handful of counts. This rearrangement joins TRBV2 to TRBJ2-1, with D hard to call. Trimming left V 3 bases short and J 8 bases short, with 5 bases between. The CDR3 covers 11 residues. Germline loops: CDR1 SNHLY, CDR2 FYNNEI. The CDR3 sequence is CASSEEYEQFF. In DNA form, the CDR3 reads TGTGCCAGCAGTGAGGAATATGAGCAGTTCTTC.

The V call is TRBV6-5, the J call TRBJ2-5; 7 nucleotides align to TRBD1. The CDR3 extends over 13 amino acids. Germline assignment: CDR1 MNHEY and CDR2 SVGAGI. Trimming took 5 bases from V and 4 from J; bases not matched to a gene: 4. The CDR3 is CASSHRTGETQYF. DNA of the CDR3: TGTGCCAGCAGTCATCGGACAGGAGAGACCCAGTACTTC.

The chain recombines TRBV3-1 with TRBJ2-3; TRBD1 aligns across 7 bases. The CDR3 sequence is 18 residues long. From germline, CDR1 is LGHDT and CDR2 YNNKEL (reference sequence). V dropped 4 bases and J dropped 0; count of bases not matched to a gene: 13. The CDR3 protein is CASSPGQDDLSSTDTQYF. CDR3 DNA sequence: TGTGCCAGCAGCCCCGGACAGGATGACCTTTCTAGCACAGATACGCAGTATTTT.

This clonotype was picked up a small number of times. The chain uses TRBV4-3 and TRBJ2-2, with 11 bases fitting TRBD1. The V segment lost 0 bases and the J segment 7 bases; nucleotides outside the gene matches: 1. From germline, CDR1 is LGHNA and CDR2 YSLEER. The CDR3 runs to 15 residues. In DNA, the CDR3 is TGCGCCAGCAGCCAAGAGGGACAGGGGGACGGGGAGCTGTTTTTT. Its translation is CASSQEGQGDGELFF.

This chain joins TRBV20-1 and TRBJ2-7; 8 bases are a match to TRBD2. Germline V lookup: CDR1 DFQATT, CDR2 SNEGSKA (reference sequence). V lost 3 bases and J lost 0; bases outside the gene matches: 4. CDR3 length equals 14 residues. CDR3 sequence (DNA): TGCAGTGCTAGCAAGCGGGGGTACTCCTACGAGCAGTACTTC. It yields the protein CSASKRGYSYEQYF.

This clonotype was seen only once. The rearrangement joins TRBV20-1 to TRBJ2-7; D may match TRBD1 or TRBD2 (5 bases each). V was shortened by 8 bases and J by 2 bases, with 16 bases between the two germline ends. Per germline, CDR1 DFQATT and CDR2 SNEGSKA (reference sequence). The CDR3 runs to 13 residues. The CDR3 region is CSPTGRLPYEQYF. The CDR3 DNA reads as TGCAGTCCCACGGGACGGCTACCCTACGAGCAGTACTTC.

CDR3 region: CSAAGQNNSPLHF. As DNA, the CDR3 is TGCAGTGCCGCAGGGCAGAACAATTCACCCCTCCACTTT. The gene calls are TRBV20-1 and TRBJ1-6, with D possibly being TRBD1 (5 bases). The CDR3 spans 13 residues. Trimming cost V 6 bases and J 7 bases, with 13 bases left between them. Per germline, CDR1 DFQATT and CDR2 SNEGSKA (reference sequence).

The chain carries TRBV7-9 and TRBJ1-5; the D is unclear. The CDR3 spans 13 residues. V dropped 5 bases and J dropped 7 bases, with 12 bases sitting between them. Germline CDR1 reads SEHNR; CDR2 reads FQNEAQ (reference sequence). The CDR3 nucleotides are TGTGCCAGCAGCCGGCGCGGCCGGCAGCCCCAGCATTTT. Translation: CASSRRGRQPQHF.

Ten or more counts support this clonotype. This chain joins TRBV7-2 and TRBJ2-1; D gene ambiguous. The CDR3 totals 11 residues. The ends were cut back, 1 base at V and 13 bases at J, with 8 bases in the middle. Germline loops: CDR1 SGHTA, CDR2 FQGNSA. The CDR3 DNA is TGTGCCAGCAGCTTAGAAGGTCCTCAGTTCTTC. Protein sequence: CASSLEGPQFF.

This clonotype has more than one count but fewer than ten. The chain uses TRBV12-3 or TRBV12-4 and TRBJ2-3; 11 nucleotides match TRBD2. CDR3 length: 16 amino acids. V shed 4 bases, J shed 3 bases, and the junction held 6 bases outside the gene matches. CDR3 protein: CASSSGTSGDTDTQYF. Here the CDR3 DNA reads TGTGCCAGCAGTTCCGGGACTAGCGGAGATACAGATACGCAGTATTTT.

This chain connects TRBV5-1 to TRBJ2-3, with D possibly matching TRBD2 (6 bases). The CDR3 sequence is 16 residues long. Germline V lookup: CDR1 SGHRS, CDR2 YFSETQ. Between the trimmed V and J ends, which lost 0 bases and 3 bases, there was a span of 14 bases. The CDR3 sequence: CASSLDGGITTDTQYF. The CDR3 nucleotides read TGCGCCAGCAGCTTGGATGGGGGGATTACGACAGATACGCAGTATTTT.